The 2 T cell receptor beta chains below come from one sample, sequenced in a study of cytomegalovirus exposure and HLA in healthy donors. Produced via immunoSEQ multiplex PCR; TCRdb's table is partial and in-frame only. The sample has some 49,000 clones, 92% seen once. The specimen was PBMCs. The receptor source for this set is a man aged 18 to 29 in good health and CMV-seronegative.

The gene calls are TRBV7-6 and TRBJ2-2; 9 bases are a match to TRBD1. V trimming: 5 bases; J trimming: 1 base; junction bases outside the gene matches: 5. Germline CDR1 is SGHVS and CDR2 is FNYEAQ. CDR3 length: 16 residues. CDR3 DNA: TGTGCCAGCAGCCTGACAGGGGGTGGGAACACCGGGGAGCTGTTTTTT. Amino acids: CASSLTGGGNTGELFF.

The J gene is TRBJ2-4, the V gene TRBV13; TRBD2 might be the D (5 bases). Germline V gene sequence: CDR1 PRHDT, CDR2 FYEKMQ (reference sequence). The CDR3 runs 13 residues. Trimming cost V 5 bases and J 2 bases, with 7 bases left between them. The CDR3 sequence: CASSGGPKNIQYF. In DNA form, the CDR3 reads TGTGCCAGCAGCGGAGGCCCCAAAAACATTCAGTACTTC.